Following are 6 T cell receptor beta chains from one sample sequenced in a study of metastatic and nonmetastatic thyroid tumors. Among the patients, none had received any treatment before thyroid surgery. TCRdb re-called the PCR reads via MiXCR. Counted here are more than 25,000 clones, 6% to 9.5% occurring once; the ten biggest clones make up about 39%. Sequencing input: blood. The receptors derive from a female donor with papillary thyroid cancer or a benign thyroid nodule (not recorded which). Some clones in this sample may be carry-over from other donors' samples.

At least ten counts were recorded for this clone. The J gene is TRBJ1-2, the V gene TRBV7-2, with D maybe TRBD1 (6 bases). This CDR3 contains 14 residues. Trimming stripped 3 bases from V and 2 bases from J, with 10 bases between. CDR1 is SGHTA and CDR2 is FQGNSA in the germline V gene. The CDR3 spells CASSFSDSNYGYTF. The DNA of the CDR3 is TGTGCCAGCAGCTTTTCGGACAGCAACTATGGCTACACCTTC.

As concerns this clone: At one boundary the junction diverges from the germline segment, which might be a read error. The V and J genes are TRBV20-1 and TRBJ1-2; D remains unclear. The length of the CDR3 is 15 residues. Germline V lookup: CDR1 DFQATT, CDR2 SNEGSKA (reference sequence). This CDR3 reads CSAINPVQCNHGYTF. The CDR3 coding sequence is TGCAGTGCTATAAACCCGGTACAGTGTAACCATGGCTACACCTTC.

Many counts were recorded for this clone. The chain joins TRBV24-1 to TRBJ2-5; D gene ambiguous. Germline V CDR1 and CDR2: KGHDR, SFDVKD. The V and J ends lost 4 bases and 1 base respectively, with 9 bases between them. This CDR3 region has 14 residues. CDR3 region: CATSDGPFQETQYF. In DNA form, the CDR3 reads TGTGCCACCAGTGACGGACCTTTCCAAGAGACCCAGTACTTC.

This clone was found many times. The J gene is TRBJ2-1, the V gene TRBV7-2; 7 bases fit TRBD1. The CDR3 contains 15 residues. Trimming took 4 bases from V and 1 from J; bases not matched to a gene: 4. Germline-derived CDR1 and CDR2 are SGHTA and FQGNSA. CDR3 sequence reads: CASSSSTGSYNEQFF. In DNA form, the CDR3 reads TGTGCCAGCAGCTCCTCGACAGGGTCCTACAATGAGCAGTTCTTC.

This clone was found many times. The J gene is TRBJ2-1, the V gene TRBV11-3, with D tentatively TRBD2 (6 bases). Germline CDR1 SGHNT, CDR2 YENEEA. The germline V and J ends were trimmed by 1 base and 10 bases, with 14 bases remaining between them. The CDR3 runs to 14 residues. The chain's CDR3 is CASSLVTGSQEQFF. CDR3 DNA: TGTGCCAGCAGCTTAGTGACCGGGAGCCAGGAGCAGTTCTTC.

This clone has a count of ten or more. The chain combines TRBV20-1 with TRBJ1-1, with 9 bases aligning to TRBD1. Germline-derived CDR1 and CDR2 are DFQATT and SNEGSKA (reference sequence). This CDR3 is built from 19 residues. V was clipped by 2 bases and J by 0 bases; unmatched bases: 16. CDR3 sequence reads: CSARRGPYYRGRLNTEAFF. The CDR3 DNA reads as TGCAGTGCTAGACGGGGCCCTTATTACAGGGGGCGACTGAACACTGAAGCTTTCTTT.